Presented here are 10 T cell receptor beta chains from one specimen sequenced in a study of blood T cell repertoires in COVID-19. This table comes from immunoSEQ multiplex PCR, and its TCRdb copy is limited to in-frame clones, with some not included. This table has tens of thousands of clones, approximately 78% appearing once. The sequenced material came from peripheral blood. The receptor source for this set is a woman aged 55-70 years with acute or convalescent COVID-19.

The genes are TRBV7-3 and TRBJ1-1; D is ambiguous. Trimming took off 1 base at V and 4 bases at J, with 13 bases between the two ends. The V gene's germline CDR1 is SGHTA and CDR2 FQGTGA. This CDR3 has 15 residues. CDR3 in DNA: TGTGCCAGCAGCTTAATTGGCAGTTCTGGCACTGAAGCTTTCTTT. This gives the protein CASSLIGSSGTEAFF.

The chain recombines TRBV5-1 with TRBJ2-5, with D possibly TRBD1 on 6 matching bases. In germline, CDR1 is SGHRS, CDR2 YFSETQ. Trimming took 0 bases from V and 5 from J, leaving 17 bases between them. This CDR3 is 16 amino acids long. The CDR3 reads CASSLAPPGAEETQYF. The CDR3 DNA is TGCGCCAGCAGCTTGGCCCCTCCAGGGGCGGAGGAGACCCAGTACTTC.

The rearrangement links TRBV19 to TRBJ2-5; D gene uncertain. Trimming removed 0 bases at V and 2 bases at J, with 13 bases between. The CDR3 contains 16 residues. Germline assignment: CDR1 LNHDA and CDR2 SQIVND (reference sequence). The chain's CDR3 is CASSIDLSGLQETQYF. CDR3 DNA sequence: TGTGCCAGTAGTATAGATTTGTCAGGATTACAAGAGACCCAGTACTTC. The full variable domain, rest sourced from reference TRBV19 and TRBJ2-5, is DGGITQSPKYLFRKEGQNVTLSCEQNLNHDAMYWYRQDPGQGLRLIYYSQIVNDFQKGDIAEGYSVSREKKESFPLTVTSAQKNPTAFYLCASSIDLSGLQETQYFGPGTRLLVL.

The chain couples TRBV7-3 to TRBJ2-1, with D unclear. The CDR3 length is 12 residues. From germline, CDR1 is SGHTA and CDR2 FQGTGA. The V and J ends lost 3 bases and 9 bases respectively, with 9 bases between them. CDR3 region: CASSFDTFEQFF. CDR3 coding DNA: TGTGCCAGCAGCTTCGACACTTTTGAGCAGTTCTTC.

This rearrangement joins TRBV7-2 to TRBJ1-6; 7 bases line up with TRBD1. Germline CDR1 is SGHTA and CDR2 is FQGNSA. The CDR3 consists of 19 residues. V dropped 2 bases and J dropped 9; count of bases not matched to a gene: 19. The CDR3 region has the DNA TGTGCCAGCAGCTTAATCCCACCCTCTGGAGGGGGCGCAGGTTCACCCCTCCACTTT. This codes for CASSLIPPSGGGAGSPLHF.

The chain couples TRBV7-2 to TRBJ1-5; D is ambiguous. The CDR3 has 14 amino acids. Germline V lookup: CDR1 SGHTA, CDR2 FQGNSA. The V end lost 1 base, the J end lost 0 bases, and 4 bases lay between the germline ends. CDR3 amino acids: CASSLGDSNQPQHF. Here the CDR3 DNA reads TGTGCCAGCAGCTTAGGAGATAGCAATCAGCCCCAGCATTTT.

The rearrangement links TRBV5-8 to TRBJ1-5, with 10 nucleotides matching TRBD1. The J segment lost 4 bases and the V segment lost 3 bases, leaving 1 base of the junction unmatched. Germline CDR1 SGHTS, CDR2 YDEGEE. The CDR3 contains 14 residues. The CDR3 protein is CASSWDRGNQPQHF. The CDR3 nucleotides are TGTGCCAGCAGCTGGGACAGGGGAAATCAGCCCCAGCATTTT.

This clone was observed at least ten times. This rearrangement joins TRBV11-2 to TRBJ2-1; 8 bases fit TRBD1. Germline CDR1 is SGHAT and CDR2 is FQNNGV. This CDR3 comprises 15 residues. The trim removed 2 bases at V and 6 bases at J, leaving 6 bases unmatched. CDR3 sequence reads: CASSLLYTGGNEQFF. In nucleotides, the CDR3 is TGTGCCAGCAGCTTACTCTATACAGGGGGCAATGAGCAGTTCTTC.

The chain carries TRBV6-2 or TRBV6-3 and TRBJ1-5; 10 positions agree with TRBD1. The CDR3 is made up of 15 amino acids. Germline V CDR1 and CDR2: MNHEY, SVGEGT. With 5 bases clipped from V and 6 bases from J, the junction kept 7 bases outside the gene matches. The chain's CDR3 is CASSDRDRGSQPQHF. The CDR3, as DNA: TGTGCCAGCAGTGACCGGGACAGGGGTAGTCAGCCCCAGCATTTT.

In DNA, the CDR3 is TGTGCCAGCAGTTACAGGGGCAGTGACTATGGCTACACCTTC. Protein: CASSYRGSDYGYTF. The chain couples TRBV6-6 to TRBJ1-2, with D perhaps TRBD1 (5 bases). V gave up 2 bases and J gave up 3 bases, with 10 bases separating them. CDR1 is MNHNY and CDR2 is SVGAGI in the germline V gene (reference sequence). CDR3 length equals 14 residues.